The next 8 T cell receptor beta chains were all read from a single sample in a study of shared clonotypes between healthy human individuals. The assay was immunoSEQ multiplex PCR, and TCRdb's table has in-frame clones only and misses some. The table lists millions of clones, 95% of them singletons. The sequenced sample was naive CD4+ T cells sorted from blood. Subset in this sample: CD45RA+ positively selected. The source of these receptors is a man aged 18 to 29 in good health.

With respect to this clone: This may be a read error, as it is one base from a much larger clone. The sample carries other DNA sequences with the same CDR3. The J gene is TRBJ1-6, the V gene TRBV4-1, with D possibly TRBD1 on 5 matching bases. CDR1 and CDR2 (germline): MGHRA, YSYEKL. The germline V and J ends were trimmed by 3 bases and 5 bases, with 14 bases remaining between them. The CDR3 length is 16 residues. CDR3 amino acids: CASSQRVRENNSPLHF. The DNA of the CDR3 is TGCGCCAGCAGCCAGAGAGTCAGGGAAAATAATTCACCCCTCCACTTT.

The chain recombines TRBV2 with TRBJ1-6; TRBD1 is a possible D gene (5 bases). Trimming removed 3 bases at V and 4 bases at J, with 16 bases between. The length of the CDR3 is 17 residues. Germline loops: CDR1 SNHLY, CDR2 FYNNEI. The CDR3, as DNA: TGTGCCAGCAGTGATCGAGGCAGGGTCCTGTATAATTCACCCCTCCACTTT. Translated, it gives CASSDRGRVLYNSPLHF.

The chain links TRBV7-2 to TRBJ2-7; D is ambiguous. CDR3 length: 14 residues. Trimming took 5 bases from V and 3 from J, leaving 14 bases between them. The germline gives CDR1 SGHTA, CDR2 FQGNSA. DNA of the CDR3: TGTGCCAGCAGCCGGAACTCTGCTAGCTACGAGCAGTACTTC. As protein: CASSRNSASYEQYF. Drawing the rest from reference TRBV7-2 and TRBJ2-7, the complete variable domain is GAGVSQSPSNKVTEKGKDVELRCDPISGHTALYWYRQSLGQGLEFLIYFQGNSAPDKSGLPSDRFSAERTGGSVSTLTIQRTQQEDSAVYLCASSRNSASYEQYFGPGTRLTVT.

Comment on this clone: In the same sample, other DNA sequences code for this CDR3. The chain is built from TRBV5-4 and TRBJ1-1; D is unclear. The CDR3 contains 13 residues. Trimming left V 0 bases short and J 2 bases short, with 5 bases between. CDR1 is SGHNT, CDR2 YYREEE, per germline (reference sequence). CDR3 sequence: CASSLGLNTEAFF. DNA of the CDR3: TGTGCCAGCAGCTTGGGATTAAACACTGAAGCTTTCTTT.

The CDR3 is CASTPDRAADEQYF. In DNA, the CDR3 is TGTGCCAGCACCCCAGACAGGGCCGCGGACGAGCAGTACTTC. The V gene is TRBV6-5, the J gene TRBJ2-7; 7 nucleotides match TRBD1. The J segment lost 5 bases and the V segment lost 7 bases, leaving 11 bases of the junction unmatched. Germline V lookup: CDR1 MNHEY, CDR2 SVGAGI. This CDR3 region has 14 residues.

The genes are TRBV7-3 and TRBJ2-2; TRBD2 aligns across 9 bases. Per the germline V gene, CDR1 is SGHTA and CDR2 is FQGTGA. This CDR3 comprises 15 residues. After removal of 2 bases from V and 4 bases from J, the junction contained 2 bases not matched to a gene. The CDR3 protein is CASSLASGVTGELFF. CDR3 coding DNA: TGTGCCAGCAGCTTAGCTAGCGGGGTCACCGGGGAGCTGTTTTTT.

The chain joins TRBV9 to TRBJ2-3; 10 nucleotides line up with TRBD2. The CDR3 length is 17 residues. Germline trimming cut 0 bases from V and 0 bases from J; bases unmatched to any gene: 4. Germline V gives CDR1 SGDLS, CDR2 YYNGEE. CDR3 in amino acids: CASSVGRTSGSTDTQYF. For the CDR3, the DNA is TGTGCCAGCAGCGTAGGGAGGACTAGCGGTAGCACAGATACGCAGTATTTT.

The rearrangement uses TRBV19 and TRBJ1-2; D remains unclear. CDR1 is LNHDA and CDR2 is SQIVND in the germline V gene (reference sequence). With 0 bases removed from V and 6 bases from J, the gap between germline ends came to 14 bases. This CDR3 contains 15 residues. In DNA, the CDR3 is TGTGCCAGTAGTATAGATCGTACCTGGGGAGATGGCTACACCTTC. This sequence encodes CASSIDRTWGDGYTF.